The 31 T cell receptor beta chains below all came from one sample that was sequenced in a study of identical twins. TCRdb itself ran the 5' RACE reads through MiXCR, one entry per CDR3 protein. The sample lists 300,000 to 400,000 distinct CDR3 sequences, 12% occurring once. The same data also went into a second study, on yellow fever vaccine responses in identical twins.

The specimen sequenced was CD8+ T cells sorted from blood. The source is a woman aged 18 to 35 in good health.

This clonotype was seen many times. The J gene is TRBJ2-7, the V gene TRBV27; tentative D call: TRBD1 (7 bases). CDR3 length equals 15 residues. In germline, CDR1 is MNHEY, CDR2 SMNVEV (reference sequence). V gave up 5 bases and J gave up 2 bases, with 16 bases separating them. CDR3: CASSPQGGRPYEQYV. CDR3 coding DNA: TGTGCCAGCAGTCCCCAGGGGGGACGGCCCTACGAGCAGTACGTC.

This clonotype occurred a few times. The chain has TRBV5-8 and TRBJ2-3; D gene unclear. The germline V and J ends were trimmed by 6 bases and 2 bases, with 10 bases remaining between them. From germline, CDR1 is SGHTS and CDR2 YDEGEE. The CDR3 spans 13 residues. The DNA of the CDR3 is TGTGCCAGCATCGGGCTATCCACAGATACGCAGTATTTT. Translation gives CASIGLSTDTQYF. Looking up the rest from reference TRBV5-8 and TRBJ2-3 gives the full variable domain: EAGVTQSPTHLIKTRGQQATLRCSPISGHTSVYWYQQALGLGLQFLLWYDEGEERNRGNFPPRFSGRQFPNYSSELNVNALELEDSALYLCASIGLSTDTQYFGPGTRLTVL.

This chain links TRBV27 with TRBJ2-1, with D possibly TRBD1 on 6 matching bases. V dropped 2 bases and J dropped 0 bases, with 20 bases sitting between them. CDR1 and CDR2 (germline): MNHEY, SMNVEV (reference sequence). The CDR3 extends over 19 amino acids. Here the CDR3 reads CASSLIRQVSPPSYNEQFF. DNA of the CDR3: TGTGCCAGCAGTTTAATTCGACAGGTATCCCCCCCCTCCTACAATGAGCAGTTCTTC.

This clonotype was seen a few times. The chain links TRBV28 to TRBJ2-7; 10 bases line up with TRBD1. V lost 4 bases and J lost 3; bases outside the gene matches: 6. In germline, CDR1 is MDHEN, CDR2 SYDVKM. The CDR3 totals 15 residues. The CDR3 coding sequence is TGTGCCAGCAGTTCGCCGGGACAGGGGATCTACGAGCAGTACGTC. Its translation: CASSSPGQGIYEQYV.

This clonotype showed up many times. The chain employs TRBV9 and TRBJ2-7; D not certain. The CDR3 extends over 13 amino acids. Germline V gene sequence: CDR1 SGDLS, CDR2 YYNGEE. The germline V and J ends were trimmed by 0 bases and 1 base, with 5 bases remaining between them. The CDR3 sequence: CASSVGDSYEQYF. In DNA, the CDR3 is TGTGCCAGCAGCGTAGGGGATTCCTACGAGCAGTACTTC.

The chain has TRBV29-1 and TRBJ1-4; D perhaps matches TRBD1 (5 bases). The germline CDR1 and CDR2 sequences are SQVTM and ANQGSEA. The CDR3 consists of 12 residues. V gave up 7 bases and J gave up 8 bases, with 14 bases separating them. The CDR3 sequence is CSGSGTGEKLFF. CDR3 in DNA: TGCAGCGGTTCCGGGACGGGAGAAAAACTGTTTTTT.

This clonotype was seen a few times. The chain joins TRBV12-3 or TRBV12-4 to TRBJ2-1, with D perhaps matching TRBD2 (7 bases). The CDR3 is 14 amino acids. V was clipped by 1 base and J by 6 bases, with 10 bases between them. As DNA, the CDR3 is TGTGCCAGCAGTTTAGGTGGGGGGGCCAATGAGCAGTTCTTC. This translates into CASSLGGGANEQFF.

The chain employs TRBV9 and TRBJ1-1; D gene uncertain. Looked up from germline, CDR1 is SGDLS and CDR2 is YYNGEE. The CDR3 contains 13 residues. V was trimmed by 3 bases and J by 1 base, leaving 7 bases between them. The CDR3 sequence is CASSATPNTEAFF. In nucleotides, the CDR3 is TGTGCCAGCAGCGCCACGCCGAACACTGAAGCTTTCTTT.

This clonotype was seen at least ten times. The rearrangement joins TRBV12-3 or TRBV12-4 to TRBJ1-2; D gene ambiguous. The CDR3 is made up of 13 amino acids. Between the trimmed V and J ends, which lost 1 base and 4 bases, there was a span of 7 bases. The chain's CDR3 is CASSLGGSYGYTF. For the CDR3, the DNA is TGTGCCAGCAGTTTAGGTGGGAGCTATGGCTACACCTTC.

This clonotype turned up a few times. The V call is TRBV11-2, the J call TRBJ2-4; D not resolved. CDR1 is SGHAT and CDR2 is FQNNGV in the germline V gene. The CDR3 totals 15 residues. V lost 2 bases and J 0 bases, leaving 8 bases between the germline ends. The CDR3 nucleotides are TGTGCCAGCAGCTTACTACACCTAGCCAAAAACATTCAGTACTTC. Translating it yields CASSLLHLAKNIQYF.

At least ten counts were recorded for this clonotype. The chain links TRBV12-3 or TRBV12-4 to TRBJ1-2; D remains ambiguous. The length of the CDR3 is 13 residues. The germline V and J ends were trimmed by 6 bases and 8 bases, with 16 bases remaining between them. The CDR3 loop is CASSRLDLQGYTF. The CDR3 region has the DNA TGTGCCAGCAGCCGGTTAGACCTTCAGGGCTACACCTTC.

In its sample, this clonotype was seen a few times. The chain is built from TRBV7-9 and TRBJ2-5; tentative D call: TRBD2 (5 bases). This CDR3 has 13 residues. V lost 6 bases and J 5 bases, leaving 13 bases between the germline ends. Germline CDR1 reads SEHNR; CDR2 reads FQNEAQ (reference sequence). The CDR3 is CASREAGEETQYF. CDR3 in DNA: TGTGCCAGCAGGGAGGCGGGTGAGGAGACCCAGTACTTC.

The chain joins TRBV14 to TRBJ2-2, with D hard to call. Germline CDR1 reads SGHDN; CDR2 reads FVKESK. The CDR3 totals 15 residues. V shed 0 bases and J shed 3 bases, with 8 bases lying between them. The CDR3 DNA sequence: TGTGCCAGCAGCCAAGAGGAAAGGTACACCGGGGAGCTGTTTTTT. Amino acids: CASSQEERYTGELFF.

The rearrangement uses TRBV28 and TRBJ2-1, with no clear D. The ends were cut back, 3 bases at V and 3 bases at J, with 9 bases in the middle. Looked up from germline, CDR1 is MDHEN and CDR2 is SYDVKM. This CDR3 region has 14 residues. The CDR3 DNA is TGTGCCAGCAGTTTTCGCGGAAACTACAATGAGCAGTTCTTC. Translation gives CASSFRGNYNEQFF. The full variable domain, rest sourced from reference TRBV28 and TRBJ2-1, is DVKVTQSSRYLVKRTGEKVFLECVQDMDHENMFWYRQDPGLGLRLIYFSYDVKMKEKGDIPEGYSVSREKKERFSLILESASTNQTSMYLCASSFRGNYNEQFFGPGTRLTVL.

This clonotype was found a few times. V gene TRBV12-3 or TRBV12-4 combines with J gene TRBJ2-5; 16 nucleotides agree with TRBD2. With 3 bases clipped from V and 5 bases from J, the junction kept 3 bases outside the gene matches. The CDR3 covers 16 residues. For the CDR3, the DNA is TGTGCCAGCAGTTTGGGGACTAGCGGGAGGGTGGAGACCCAGTACTTC. Protein product: CASSLGTSGRVETQYF.

The V gene is TRBV29-1, the J gene TRBJ2-2; 10 bases match TRBD2. The CDR3 has 14 amino acids. Germline V gene data show CDR1 as SQVTM and CDR2 as ANQGSEA. Trimming took 4 bases from V and 8 from J; bases not matched to a gene: 7. The chain's CDR3 is CSVGLAGPTGELFF. The CDR3 DNA is TGCAGCGTTGGACTAGCGGGCCCGACGGGGGAGCTGTTTTTT.

The chain has TRBV3-1 and TRBJ2-2; D is unclear. In germline, CDR1 is LGHDT, CDR2 YNNKEL (reference sequence). The V gene lost 1 base and the J gene lost 1 base, with 7 bases spanning the gap. The CDR3 totals 15 residues. The CDR3 DNA sequence: TGTGCCAGCAGCCAAGGGCGGATGAACACCGGGGAGCTGTTTTTT. Its protein product is CASSQGRMNTGELFF.

This chain links TRBV20-1 with TRBJ2-1; D possibly matches TRBD1 or TRBD2 (5 bases each). The germline CDR1 and CDR2 sequences are DFQATT and SNEGSKA (reference sequence). V gave up 3 bases and J gave up 0 bases, with 12 bases separating them. The CDR3 is 15 amino acids. CDR3 in DNA: TGCAGTGCTAGTCCGGGACCGAGCTCCTACAATGAGCAGTTCTTC. Residues: CSASPGPSSYNEQFF.

The chain employs TRBV3-1 and TRBJ2-7, with 11 bases identical to TRBD2. CDR3 size: 18 residues. In germline, CDR1 is LGHDT, CDR2 YNNKEL (reference sequence). The V and J ends lost 0 bases and 0 bases, in that order; junction bases with no gene match: 7. CDR3 region: CASSQDRASGRISYEQYF. The CDR3 bases are TGTGCCAGCAGCCAAGATCGGGCTAGCGGGAGGATCTCCTACGAGCAGTACTTC.

This clonotype was detected a few times. The chain combines TRBV7-2 with TRBJ2-5; no clear D. Trimming stripped 5 bases from V and 3 bases from J, with 22 bases between. CDR1 SGHTA and CDR2 FQGNSA come from the germline V gene. This CDR3 comprises 17 residues. The CDR3 loop reads CASSIRLGPFQEETQYF. DNA of the CDR3: TGTGCCAGCAGCATTCGACTGGGTCCCTTTCAGGAAGAGACCCAGTACTTC.

This clonotype showed up many times. The chain joins TRBV12-3 or TRBV12-4 to TRBJ2-1, with D possibly matching TRBD1 (6 bases). This CDR3 is 16 amino acids long. V shed 7 bases and J shed 4 bases, with 20 bases lying between them. CDR3 in amino acids: CASNPTGFLKYNEQFF. The CDR3 DNA reads as TGTGCCAGCAATCCGACAGGTTTTCTCAAATACAATGAGCAGTTCTTC.

The table lists this clonotype with many counts. V is TRBV27 and J is TRBJ1-1; TRBD1 matches at 7 bases. The V gene end was trimmed by 4 bases and the J gene end by 1 base; junction bases not matched to a gene: 9. Germline CDR1 MNHEY, CDR2 SMNVEV (reference sequence). This CDR3 has 16 amino acids. CDR3 sequence reads: CASSSSPRGPNTEAFF. CDR3 sequence (DNA): TGTGCCAGCAGTTCCTCCCCGAGGGGGCCGAACACTGAAGCTTTCTTT.

V and J are TRBV6-5 and TRBJ2-3; D perhaps matches TRBD2 (5 bases). V was clipped by 2 bases and J by 2 bases, with 8 bases between them. Germline CDR1 is MNHEY and CDR2 is SVGAGI. CDR3 length equals 14 residues. The CDR3 bases are TGTGCCAGCAGTTACGTCGGGGACACAGATACGCAGTATTTT. Protein: CASSYVGDTDTQYF.

V usage is TRBV12-3 or TRBV12-4 and J usage is TRBJ2-2; D is unclear. CDR3 size: 16 residues. The V and J ends lost 8 bases and 4 bases respectively, with 20 bases between them. The chain's CDR3 is CASHPFLVTSTGELFF. The CDR3 DNA follows: TGTGCCAGCCACCCTTTTTTGGTAACCTCCACCGGGGAGCTGTTTTTT.

This clonotype occurred many times. J is TRBJ2-7 and V is TRBV6-5; 9 bases map to TRBD1. Germline V CDR1 and CDR2: MNHEY, SVGAGI. Losses at the gene ends were 0 bases for V and 4 bases for J; bases not matched to a gene: 4. This CDR3 is 15 amino acids long. CDR3 sequence: CASSYSGQGGYEQYF. CDR3 bases: TGTGCCAGCAGTTACTCGGGACAGGGAGGGTACGAGCAGTACTTC.

This clonotype was picked up a small number of times. The DNA is left out, because the CDR3 cannot be placed on it with certainty; the CDR3 is given as TCRdb lists it. V is TRBV9 and J is TRBJ2-5. The CDR3 comprises 18 residues, both ends counted. Germline loops: CDR1 SGDLS, CDR2 YYNGEE. This CDR3 is CALSLYFCASSVRETQYF.

This rearrangement joins TRBV24-1 to TRBJ2-1, with 14 bases that match TRBD2. Germline-derived CDR1 and CDR2 are KGHDR and SFDVKD. V lost 3 bases to trimming and J lost 5 bases; unmatched junction nucleotides: 5. The CDR3 is made up of 17 amino acids. CDR3 region: CATSDPTSGRANNEQFF. The DNA of the CDR3 is TGTGCCACCAGTGATCCGACTAGCGGGAGGGCCAACAATGAGCAGTTCTTC.

CDR3 nucleotides: TGTGCCACCAGCAGCGGCAAGGGGATAGCGGATTCCAATGAGCAGTTCTTC. Encoded protein: CATSSGKGIADSNEQFF. The chain recombines TRBV15 with TRBJ2-1; the D gene is possibly TRBD2 (6 bases). The V end lost 3 bases, the J end lost 6 bases, and 21 bases lay between the germline ends. The CDR3 runs to 17 residues. The germline V gene has CDR1 LNHNV and CDR2 YYDKDF (reference sequence).

This clonotype was picked up a small number of times. V usage is TRBV24-1 and J usage is TRBJ2-1; D is uncertain. In germline, CDR1 is KGHDR, CDR2 SFDVKD. This CDR3 has 13 amino acids. Trimming removed 8 bases from V and 3 bases from J, with 10 bases in between. This CDR3 is CATTGPNYNEQFF. CDR3 in DNA: TGTGCCACCACCGGGCCTAACTACAATGAGCAGTTCTTC.

The genes are TRBV10-3 and TRBJ2-1, with no clear D. With 8 bases removed from V and 6 bases from J, the gap between germline ends came to 8 bases. Germline V lookup: CDR1 ENHRY, CDR2 SYGVKD. The CDR3 has 11 residues. The CDR3 protein is CAILVGNEQFF. For the CDR3, the DNA is TGTGCCATCCTGGTCGGCAATGAGCAGTTCTTC.

This clonotype appeared many times. The chain combines TRBV12-3 or TRBV12-4 with TRBJ2-1; D is perhaps TRBD2 (6 bases). V shed 8 bases and J shed 0 bases, with 11 bases lying between them. This CDR3 contains 14 residues. CDR3 DNA: TGTGCCAGCGTGGGGGGTTTCTCCTACAATGAGCAGTTCTTC. Encoded protein: CASVGGFSYNEQFF.